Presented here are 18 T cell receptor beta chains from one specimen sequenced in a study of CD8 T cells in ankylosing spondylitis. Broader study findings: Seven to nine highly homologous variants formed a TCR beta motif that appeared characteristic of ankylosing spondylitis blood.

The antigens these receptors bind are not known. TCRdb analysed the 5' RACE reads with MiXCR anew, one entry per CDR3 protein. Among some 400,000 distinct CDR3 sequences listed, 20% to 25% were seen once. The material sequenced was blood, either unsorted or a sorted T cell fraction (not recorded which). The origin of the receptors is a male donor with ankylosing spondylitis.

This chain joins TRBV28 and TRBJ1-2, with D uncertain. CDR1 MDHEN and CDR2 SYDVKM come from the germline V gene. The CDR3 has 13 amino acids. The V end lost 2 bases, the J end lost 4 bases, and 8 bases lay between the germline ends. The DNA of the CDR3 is TGTGCCAGCAGTTTACGGCCACTCTATGGCTACACCTTC. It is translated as CASSLRPLYGYTF.

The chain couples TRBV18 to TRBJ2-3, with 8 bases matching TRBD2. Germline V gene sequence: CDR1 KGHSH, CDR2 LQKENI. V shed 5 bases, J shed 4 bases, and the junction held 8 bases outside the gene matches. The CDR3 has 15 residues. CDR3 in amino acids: CASSNRREVADTQYF. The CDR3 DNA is TGTGCCAGCTCAAATCGGCGGGAGGTGGCAGATACGCAGTATTTT.

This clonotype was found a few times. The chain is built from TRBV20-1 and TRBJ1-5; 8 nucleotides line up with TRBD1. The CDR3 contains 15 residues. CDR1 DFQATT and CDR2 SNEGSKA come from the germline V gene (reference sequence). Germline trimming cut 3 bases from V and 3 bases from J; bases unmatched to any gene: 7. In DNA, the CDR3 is TGCAGTGCTAGGCCACAGGGGGATAACAATCAGCCCCAGCATTTT. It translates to CSARPQGDNNQPQHF.

The CDR3 spells CASDSGFLGEAFF. DNA of the CDR3: TGTGCCAGCGATTCCGGCTTCCTAGGAGAAGCTTTCTTT. The chain has TRBV5-5 and TRBJ1-1, with no clear D. With 7 bases removed from V and 8 bases from J, the gap between germline ends came to 18 bases. The CDR3 is 13 amino acids. CDR1 is SGHKS and CDR2 is YYEKEE in the germline V gene (reference sequence).

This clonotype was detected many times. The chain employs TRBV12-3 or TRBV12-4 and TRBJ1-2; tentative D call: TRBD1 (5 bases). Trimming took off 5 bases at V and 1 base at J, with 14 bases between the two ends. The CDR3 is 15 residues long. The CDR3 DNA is TGTGCCAGCAGTGCGACAGTAGGATTTAACTATGGCTACACCTTC. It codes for CASSATVGFNYGYTF.

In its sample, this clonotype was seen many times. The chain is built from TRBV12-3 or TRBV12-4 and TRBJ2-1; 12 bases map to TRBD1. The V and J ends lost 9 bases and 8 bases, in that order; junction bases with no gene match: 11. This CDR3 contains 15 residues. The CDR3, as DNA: TGTGCCAGTTCCGGAGGGACAGGGGGCATCGATGAGCAGTTCTTC. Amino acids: CASSGGTGGIDEQFF.

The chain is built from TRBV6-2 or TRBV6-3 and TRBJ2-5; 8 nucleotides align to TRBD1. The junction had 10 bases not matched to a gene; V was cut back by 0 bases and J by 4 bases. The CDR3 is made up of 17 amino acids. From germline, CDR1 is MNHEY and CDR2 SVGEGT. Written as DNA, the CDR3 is TGTGCCAGCAGTTACTCCCGAGCTCGACAGGGGTCAGAGACCCAGTACTTC. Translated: CASSYSRARQGSETQYF.

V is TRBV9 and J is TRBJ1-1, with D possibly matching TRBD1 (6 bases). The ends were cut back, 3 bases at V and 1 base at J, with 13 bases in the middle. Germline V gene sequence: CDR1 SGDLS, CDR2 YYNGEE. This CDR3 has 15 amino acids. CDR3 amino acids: CASSEGVARNTEAFF. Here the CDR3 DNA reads TGTGCCAGCAGCGAGGGGGTGGCGCGGAACACTGAAGCTTTCTTT.

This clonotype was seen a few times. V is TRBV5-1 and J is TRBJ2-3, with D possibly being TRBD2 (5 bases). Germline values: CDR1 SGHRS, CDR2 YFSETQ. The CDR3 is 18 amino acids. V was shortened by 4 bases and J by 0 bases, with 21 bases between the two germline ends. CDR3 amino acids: CASSIPSRPGESTDTQYF. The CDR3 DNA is TGCGCCAGCAGCATACCTAGCCGTCCGGGCGAAAGCACAGATACGCAGTATTTT.

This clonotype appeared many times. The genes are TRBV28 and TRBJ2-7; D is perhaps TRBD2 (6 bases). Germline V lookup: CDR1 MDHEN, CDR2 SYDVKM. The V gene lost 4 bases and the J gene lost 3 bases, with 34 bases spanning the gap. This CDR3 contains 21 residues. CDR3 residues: CASSSFGHSDYPYYNGYEQYF. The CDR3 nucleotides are TGTGCCAGCAGTTCCTTCGGACACTCGGACTACCCTTATTATAACGGCTACGAGCAGTACTTC.

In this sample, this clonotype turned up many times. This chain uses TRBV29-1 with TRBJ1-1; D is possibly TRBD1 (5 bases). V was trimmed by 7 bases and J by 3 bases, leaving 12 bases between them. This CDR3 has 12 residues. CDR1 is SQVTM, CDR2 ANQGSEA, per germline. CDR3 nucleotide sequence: TGCAGCGCCGCGACAGTCTACACTGAAGCTTTCTTT. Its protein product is CSAATVYTEAFF. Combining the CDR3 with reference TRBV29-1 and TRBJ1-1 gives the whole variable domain SAVISQKPSRDICQRGTSLTIQCQVDSQVTMMFWYRQQPGQSLTLIATANQGSEATYESGFVIDKFPISRPNLTFSTLTVSNMSPEDSSIYLCSAATVYTEAFFGQGTRLTVV.

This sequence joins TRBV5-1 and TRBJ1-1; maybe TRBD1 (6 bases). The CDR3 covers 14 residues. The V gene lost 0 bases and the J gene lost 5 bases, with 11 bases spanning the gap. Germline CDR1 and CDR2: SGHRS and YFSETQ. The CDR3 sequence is CASSLAGGRTEAFF. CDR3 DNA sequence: TGCGCCAGCAGCTTGGCGGGGGGCCGTACTGAAGCTTTCTTT.

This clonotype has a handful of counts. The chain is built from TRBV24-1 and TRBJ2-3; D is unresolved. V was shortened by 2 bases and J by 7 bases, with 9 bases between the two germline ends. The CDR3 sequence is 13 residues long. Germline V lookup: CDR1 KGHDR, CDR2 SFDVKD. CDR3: CATSDSTDYTQYF. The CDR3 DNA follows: TGTGCCACCAGTGATTCGACGGATTATACGCAGTATTTT.

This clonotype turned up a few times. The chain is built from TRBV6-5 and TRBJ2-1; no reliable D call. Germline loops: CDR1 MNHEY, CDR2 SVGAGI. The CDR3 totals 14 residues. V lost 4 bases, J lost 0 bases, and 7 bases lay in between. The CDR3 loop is CASSSVSSYNEQFF. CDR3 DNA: TGTGCCAGCAGTTCCGTCAGCTCCTACAATGAGCAGTTCTTC.

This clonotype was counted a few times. CDR3 DNA sequence: TGTGCCAGCTCACTACAGGGTTATCAGCCCCAGCATTTT. Its protein product is CASSLQGYQPQHF. The chain joins TRBV18 to TRBJ1-5, with D maybe TRBD1 (6 bases). Trimming took 4 bases from V and 5 from J, leaving 9 bases between them. CDR3 size: 13 residues. Germline CDR1 KGHSH, CDR2 LQKENI.

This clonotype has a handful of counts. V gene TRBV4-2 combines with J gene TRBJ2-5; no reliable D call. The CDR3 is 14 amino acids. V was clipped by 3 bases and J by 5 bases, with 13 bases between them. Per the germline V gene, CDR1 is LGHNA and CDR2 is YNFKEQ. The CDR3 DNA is TGTGCCAGCAGCCAGGCTAGAGCCACGGAGACCCAGTACTTC. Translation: CASSQARATETQYF.

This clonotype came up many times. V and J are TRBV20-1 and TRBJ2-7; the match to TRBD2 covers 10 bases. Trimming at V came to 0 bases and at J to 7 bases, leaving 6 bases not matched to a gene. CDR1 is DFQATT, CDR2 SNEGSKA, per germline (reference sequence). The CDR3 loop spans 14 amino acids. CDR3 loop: CSARDPLAGVEQYF. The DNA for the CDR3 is TGCAGTGCTAGAGATCCCCTAGCGGGGGTGGAGCAGTACTTC.

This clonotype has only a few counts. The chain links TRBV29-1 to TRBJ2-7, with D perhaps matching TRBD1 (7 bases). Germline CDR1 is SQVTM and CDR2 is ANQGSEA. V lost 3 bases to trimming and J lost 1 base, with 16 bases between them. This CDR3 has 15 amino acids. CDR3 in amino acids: CSVEANRGGSYEQYF. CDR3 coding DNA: TGCAGCGTTGAGGCGAACAGGGGAGGTTCCTACGAGCAGTACTTC.